The 9 T cell receptor beta chains below were found in one sample sequenced in a study of shared clonotypes between healthy human individuals. CD45RO-negative CD8 cells positively selected for CCR7 made up the naive population, which excluded terminally differentiated effector memory CD45RA+ cells. Produced via immunoSEQ multiplex PCR; TCRdb's table is partial and in-frame only. Of about 680,000 clones listed, just over 90% are singletons. Specimen: naive CD8+ T cells sorted from blood. The receptors shown here come from a man aged 25-45 years in good health.

The chain uses TRBV9 and TRBJ2-1; 14 bases agree with TRBD2. The CDR3 sequence is 20 residues long. V gave up 0 bases and J gave up 0 bases; unmatched junction bases: 8. Looked up from germline, CDR1 is SGDLS and CDR2 is YYNGEE. The CDR3 region has the DNA TGTGCCAGCAGCGTAGAAGGGGGGACTAGCGGGAGCCACTCCTACAATGAGCAGTTCTTC. Its translation: CASSVEGGTSGSHSYNEQFF. Looking up the rest from reference TRBV9 and TRBJ2-1 gives the full variable domain: DSGVTQTPKHLITATGQRVTLRCSPRSGDLSVYWYQQSLDQGLQFLIQYYNGEERAKGNILERFSAQQFPDLHSELNLSSLELGDSALYFCASSVEGGTSGSHSYNEQFFGPGTRLTVL.

V is TRBV27 and J is TRBJ2-7; D is perhaps TRBD1 or TRBD2 (6 bases each). The germline V gene has CDR1 MNHEY and CDR2 SMNVEV (reference sequence). The V end was cut by 8 bases, the J end by 2 bases, with 10 bases between. This CDR3 contains 12 residues. Written as DNA, the CDR3 is TGTGCCAGCGAGGGGGGCCCCTACGAGCAGTACTTC. It translates to CASEGGPYEQYF.

The chain carries TRBV25-1 and TRBJ2-5; D might be TRBD2 (6 bases). The V and J ends lost 3 bases and 4 bases respectively, with 12 bases between them. Germline V gene data show CDR1 as MGHDK and CDR2 as SYGVNS. This CDR3 contains 14 residues. CDR3 nucleotide sequence: TGTGCCAGCAGTGACGCGGGGTTTGGAGAGACCCAGTACTTC. As protein: CASSDAGFGETQYF. Variable domain in full (rest from reference TRBV25-1 and TRBJ2-5): EADIYQTPRYLVIGTGKKITLECSQTMGHDKMYWYQQDPGMELHLIHYSYGVNSTEKGDLSSESTVSRIRTEHFPLTLESARPSHTSQYLCASSDAGFGETQYFGPGTRLLVL.

This chain joins TRBV7-2 and TRBJ2-2, with a tentative D call TRBD2 (5 bases). Trimming took 4 bases from V and 7 from J, leaving 19 bases between them. This CDR3 spans 16 amino acids. CDR1 is SGHTA and CDR2 is FQGNSA in the germline V gene. The CDR3 nucleotides are TGTGCCAGCAGCTCCGACGGGGTCCCATCTCGCGGGGAGCTGTTTTTT. This encodes CASSSDGVPSRGELFF.

The chain has TRBV7-9 and TRBJ1-2, with D unresolved. V gave up 4 bases and J gave up 6 bases, with 18 bases separating them. The CDR3 is made up of 15 amino acids. Germline loops: CDR1 SEHNR, CDR2 FQNEAQ (reference sequence). The CDR3 DNA reads as TGTGCCAGCAGCTCACCCGGACCCTTGGAGGATGGCTACACCTTC. Translation gives CASSSPGPLEDGYTF.

The V gene is TRBV19, the J gene TRBJ2-7; D possibly matches TRBD1 or TRBD2 (6 bases each). Germline CDR1 is LNHDA and CDR2 is SQIVND (reference sequence). The CDR3 sequence is 15 residues long. V lost 3 bases and J lost 1, with 13 bases in between. The CDR3 spells CASSMRGAGSYEQYF. The CDR3 DNA is TGTGCCAGTAGTATGAGGGGGGCGGGATCCTACGAGCAGTACTTC. Filled out from reference TRBV19 and TRBJ2-7, the complete variable domain reads DGGITQSPKYLFRKEGQNVTLSCEQNLNHDAMYWYRQDPGQGLRLIYYSQIVNDFQKGDIAEGYSVSREKKESFPLTVTSAQKNPTAFYLCASSMRGAGSYEQYFGPGTRLTVT.

CDR3 loop: CASSLERVGGEQYF. The CDR3 DNA sequence: TGTGCCAGCAGCTTAGAGAGGGTCGGGGGCGAGCAGTACTTC. This chain connects TRBV7-8 to TRBJ2-7; D may be TRBD2 (6 bases). Germline CDR1 reads SGHVS; CDR2 reads FQNEAQ. The ends were cut back, 1 base at V and 6 bases at J, with 13 bases in the middle. The CDR3 is 14 residues long.

This chain links TRBV2 with TRBJ1-3; D is ambiguous. The ends were cut back, 4 bases at V and 6 bases at J, with 7 bases in the middle. CDR3 length: 12 amino acids. Germline V gene lookup returns CDR1 SNHLY and CDR2 FYNNEI. CDR3 DNA sequence: TGTGCCAGCAGTGGGCGGGAAAACACCATATATTTT. Its protein product is CASSGRENTIYF.

V and J are TRBV6-1 and TRBJ1-5; possible D gene TRBD1, 5 bases. With 1 base removed from V and 0 bases from J, the gap between germline ends came to 13 bases. This CDR3 comprises 17 residues. The V gene's germline CDR1 is MNHNS and CDR2 SASEGT. The CDR3: CASSEGRVVHSNQPQHF. The CDR3 nucleotides are TGTGCCAGCAGTGAAGGCAGGGTAGTCCATAGCAATCAGCCCCAGCATTTT.